The entry that follows covers one T cell receptor beta chain sequence. This record comes from a study of blood T cell repertoires in COVID-19. Study summary: PBMCs, B-cell-depleted T cells, or T cells provided the cDNA or gDNA that made up the material.

Germline CDR1 reads LGHDT; CDR2 reads YNNKEL (reference sequence). V gave up 7 bases and J gave up 0 bases, with 7 bases separating them. This CDR3 is 13 amino acids long. Assay: immunoSEQ multiplex PCR; the TCRdb copy retains only in-frame clones and omits some. The table shows around 260,000 clones, with 87% occurring only once. The rearrangement links TRBV3-1 (or the pseudogene TRBV3-2) to TRBJ2-1; unclear D gene. The sequence was obtained from a woman between 50 and 59 years old with acute or convalescent COVID-19. Sequenced input: peripheral blood. Here the CDR3 DNA reads TGTGCCAGCACCCCGAGCTCCTACAATGAGCAGTTCTTC. It encodes CASTPSSYNEQFF.